This T cell receptor beta chain was documented in a study of kidney transplant recipient with SARS-CoV-2 infection. From the reads, TCRdb called clonotypes with MiXCR, one entry per CDR3 protein. The repertoire holds roughly 250,000 distinct CDR3 sequences, with 25% to 30% as singletons. This CDR3 region has 16 residues. Germline V lookup: CDR1 LGHDT, CDR2 YNNKEL (reference sequence). V was shortened by 5 bases and J by 5 bases, with 22 bases between the two germline ends. In its sample, this clonotype was seen many times. The V and J genes are TRBV3-1 and TRBJ2-7, with D unresolved. Sequenced material: a blood sample, taken at baseline and between days 110 and 120 from a kidney transplant recipient. This receptor was obtained from a male patient in his thirties who had COVID-19 and was a kidney transplant recipient. A subset of T cells may come from the graft donor. CDR3 in amino acids: CASSSPVHFVLDEQYF. CDR3 nucleotide sequence: TGTGCCAGCAGCTCACCCGTTCATTTCGTGTTAGACGAGCAGTACTTC.